The source of this TCR beta chain is a study of T cells after yellow fever vaccination. This clonotype was detected only a few times. Antigen specificity is unknown. A single record per CDR3 protein comes from TCRdb applying MiXCR to the 5' RACE reads. The data hold about 260,000 distinct CDR3 sequences, with 10% to 15% observed a single time. Whole-study results and caveats: On re-exposure, the response was weaker but peaked faster, at day 5 versus 15. In post-booster samples, most primary-vaccination clones reappeared (just under 97% CD4, 70% to 90% CD8).

Germline assignment: CDR1 GTSNPN and CDR2 SVGIG (reference sequence). Trimming cost V 1 base and J 0 bases, with 19 bases left between them. This CDR3 contains 17 residues. This rearrangement joins TRBV30 to TRBJ2-7; D possibly corresponds to TRBD2 (7 bases). Sequencing used CD4+ T cells sorted from PBMCs, obtained 45 days after the yellow fever booster vaccination. The sequence was collected from a man aged 25 to 40 who received the YFV17D yellow fever vaccine. This CDR3 reads CAWSAYRRGPSSYEQYF. CDR3 DNA: TGTGCCTGGAGTGCCTACCGGCGGGGGCCTTCCTCCTACGAGCAGTACTTC. Based on the CDR3 plus reference TRBV30 and TRBJ2-7, the full variable domain is SQTIHQWPATLVQPVGSPLSLECTVEGTSNPNLYWYRQAAGRGLQLLFYSVGIGQISSEVPQNLSASRPQDRQFILSSKKLLLSDSGFYLCAWSAYRRGPSSYEQYFGPGTRLTVT.